A single sample gave rise to the 27 T cell receptor beta chains below, sequenced in a study of response to subunit inactivated influenza vaccine. MiXCR was run by TCRdb on the RT-PCR reads, yielding one entry per CDR3 protein. The table shows 550,000 to 600,000 distinct CDR3 sequences, with approximately 12% occurring only once. The sample consisted of PBMCs from blood, taken on the day of vaccination. The receptors derive from a man aged 50-60 years who received an inactivated influenza vaccine.

This clonotype was seen only a few times. The chain recombines TRBV12-3 or TRBV12-4 with TRBJ1-5; D uncertain. The V end was cut by 0 bases, the J end by 5 bases, with 5 bases between. CDR3 length: 13 amino acids. The CDR3 DNA follows: TGTGCCAGCAGTTTAGCATTGGATCAGCCCCAGCATTTT. It codes for CASSLALDQPQHF.

This clonotype was counted between two and nine times. The chain employs TRBV12-3 or TRBV12-4 and TRBJ2-4; D is possibly TRBD1 or TRBD2 (7 bases each). Trimming cost V 6 bases and J 2 bases, with 20 bases left between them. CDR3 length: 17 amino acids. CDR3 in amino acids: CASRLSGTRGTKNIQYF. The CDR3 DNA reads as TGTGCCAGCAGATTAAGCGGGACCAGGGGGACCAAAAACATTCAGTACTTC.

This clonotype was counted a few times. V and J are TRBV4-2 and TRBJ2-1; 8 bases line up with TRBD2. This CDR3 spans 17 amino acids. The germline gives CDR1 LGHNA, CDR2 YNFKEQ. Germline trimming cut 4 bases from V and 10 bases from J; bases unmatched to any gene: 18. The CDR3 reads CASSPLRSGVPQEEQFF. As DNA, the CDR3 is TGTGCCAGCAGCCCCCTCCGTAGCGGGGTCCCCCAGGAGGAGCAGTTCTTC.

The rearrangement joins TRBV20-1 to TRBJ2-1; maybe TRBD1 (6 bases). The CDR3 is 13 amino acids. CDR1 and CDR2 (germline): DFQATT, SNEGSKA (reference sequence). Trimming took 8 bases from V and 10 from J, leaving 21 bases between them. CDR3 sequence reads: CSTKKPAGVEQFF. CDR3 DNA: TGCAGTACAAAAAAGCCTGCAGGGGTAGAGCAGTTCTTC.

This clonotype was counted many times. The chain combines TRBV6-2 or TRBV6-3 with TRBJ2-7; TRBD1 matches at 7 bases. V lost 2 bases and J lost 3; bases outside the gene matches: 10. Germline-derived CDR1 and CDR2 are MNHEY and SVGEGT. The CDR3 is 16 residues long. The CDR3: CASSYLQGRTFYEQYF. CDR3 in DNA: TGTGCCAGCAGTTACCTACAGGGGCGTACCTTCTACGAGCAGTACTTC.

This chain joins TRBV25-1 and TRBJ2-3; no reliable D call. This CDR3 contains 12 residues. V lost 4 bases to trimming and J lost 8 bases, with 10 bases between them. CDR1 and CDR2 from the germline V gene are MGHDK and SYGVNS. CDR3 coding DNA: TGTGCCAGCAGTGGTCATGTGGGTACGCAGTATTTT. Residues: CASSGHVGTQYF.

The chain has TRBV20-1 and TRBJ2-3, with 11 bases fitting TRBD2. Germline CDR1 is DFQATT and CDR2 is SNEGSKA (reference sequence). V dropped 6 bases and J dropped 6; count of bases not matched to a gene: 11. The CDR3 sequence is 15 residues long. The CDR3 loop is CSATGTSGLGDTQYF. Here the CDR3 DNA reads TGCAGTGCCACCGGGACTAGCGGTCTCGGGGATACGCAGTATTTT.

The V call is TRBV10-3, the J call TRBJ2-5; 9 bases fit TRBD2. CDR1 ENHRY and CDR2 SYGVKD come from the germline V gene. The J segment lost 4 bases and the V segment lost 6 bases, leaving 9 bases of the junction unmatched. CDR3 size: 15 residues. Written as DNA, the CDR3 is TGTGCCATCAGGAATAGCGGGAGTGGGCGAGAGACCCAGTACTTC. Encoded protein: CAIRNSGSGRETQYF.

This clonotype was seen at least ten times. In DNA, the CDR3 is TGTGCCAGCAGCTTAGGGTCTAGCGGAAGCACAGATACGCAGTATTTT. As protein: CASSLGSSGSTDTQYF. The genes are TRBV11-2 and TRBJ2-3; TRBD2 aligns across 7 bases. J was trimmed by 0 bases and V by 1 base; bases with no gene match: 4. The CDR3 is 16 residues long. Germline-derived CDR1 and CDR2 are SGHAT and FQNNGV.

In its sample, this clonotype was seen a few times. The V gene is TRBV7-8, the J gene TRBJ1-1; D is ambiguous. CDR1 and CDR2 (germline): SGHVS, FQNEAQ. CDR3 length equals 14 residues. Trimming took 3 bases from V and 1 from J, leaving 9 bases between them. CDR3 protein: CASSFGRPNTEAFF. The CDR3 nucleotides are TGTGCCAGCAGCTTCGGACGGCCGAACACTGAAGCTTTCTTT.

This clonotype has only a few counts. The genes are TRBV7-2 and TRBJ2-7; the D is unclear. V lost 3 bases and J lost 2, with 11 bases in between. CDR3 size: 14 residues. From germline, CDR1 is SGHTA and CDR2 FQGNSA. The CDR3 is CASSFETGTYEQYF. CDR3 in DNA: TGTGCCAGCAGCTTCGAGACTGGTACCTACGAGCAGTACTTC.

This clonotype was observed at least ten times. The V call is TRBV5-1, the J call TRBJ2-7, with D perhaps TRBD1 or TRBD2 (5 bases each). There are 14 residues in the CDR3. Trimming cost V 0 bases and J 2 bases, with 9 bases left between them. Germline V CDR1 and CDR2: SGHRS, YFSETQ. In DNA, the CDR3 is TGCGCCAGCAGCTTGGCGAGGGACCCCTACGAGCAGTACTTC. Its protein is CASSLARDPYEQYF.

This chain uses TRBV4-3 with TRBJ1-1, with 7 positions matching TRBD1. CDR1 and CDR2 (germline): LGHNA, YSLEER. Trimming removed 2 bases from V and 0 bases from J; junction bases left unmatched: 9. The CDR3 runs to 17 residues. The CDR3 protein is CASSQKGTVAMNTEAFF. The CDR3 nucleotides are TGCGCCAGCAGCCAAAAGGGGACAGTCGCCATGAACACTGAAGCTTTCTTT.

V usage is TRBV12-3 or TRBV12-4 and J usage is TRBJ2-1, with D perhaps TRBD2 (6 bases). V lost 3 bases and J 0 bases, leaving 12 bases between the germline ends. The CDR3 length is 16 residues. In nucleotides, the CDR3 is TGTGCCAGCAGTTTCTCACTAGCTAACTCCTACAATGAGCAGTTCTTC. The encoded protein is CASSFSLANSYNEQFF.

This chain connects TRBV7-9 to TRBJ2-7; unclear D gene. V dropped 5 bases and J dropped 4 bases, with 9 bases sitting between them. The germline V gene has CDR1 SEHNR and CDR2 FQNEAQ (reference sequence). The CDR3 extends over 12 amino acids. CDR3 nucleotides: TGTGCCAGCAGCACAGCATATTACGAGCAGTACTTC. Protein sequence: CASSTAYYEQYF.

The CDR3 region is CASSLGGLKDTQYF. Written as DNA, the CDR3 is TGTGCCAGCAGTTTAGGGGGTTTAAAAGATACGCAGTATTTT. This sequence joins TRBV28 and TRBJ2-3; D possibly uses TRBD1 or TRBD2 (5 bases each). Looked up from germline, CDR1 is MDHEN and CDR2 is SYDVKM. This CDR3 has 14 amino acids. V was cut by 2 bases and J by 5 bases, with 11 bases left in between.

Concerning this clonotype itself: A much larger clone lies one base from this, so it may be a read error. This chain links TRBV29-1 with TRBJ2-7; D gene ambiguous. Germline V gene lookup returns CDR1 SQVTM and CDR2 ANQGSEA. This CDR3 contains 11 residues. The CDR3 DNA reads as TGCAGCGGGGCAGAAACCTACGGGCAGTACTTC. This sequence encodes CSGAETYGQYF.

This clonotype was seen only a few times. The chain joins TRBV28 to TRBJ2-2, with D perhaps matching TRBD1 or TRBD2 (5 bases each). Germline CDR1 and CDR2: MDHEN and SYDVKM. The CDR3 runs 14 residues. V shed 4 bases and J shed 6 bases, with 12 bases lying between them. DNA for the CDR3: TGTGCCAGCAGTTCACCCGGGGCCGCCGGGGAGCTGTTTTTT. It codes for CASSSPGAAGELFF.

The rearrangement uses TRBV9 and TRBJ2-1; either TRBD1 or TRBD2 may supply D (5 bases each). V was cut by 4 bases and J by 7 bases, with 18 bases left in between. CDR1 SGDLS and CDR2 YYNGEE come from the germline V gene. The length of the CDR3 is 15 residues. DNA for the CDR3: TGTGCCAGCAGCCCACGGATCAGAGGGGAGAATGAGCAGTTCTTC. Residues: CASSPRIRGENEQFF.

In its sample, this clonotype was seen many times. The chain recombines TRBV12-3 or TRBV12-4 with TRBJ1-2; D perhaps matches TRBD1 (5 bases). V gave up 4 bases and J gave up 2 bases, with 8 bases separating them. This CDR3 has 13 residues. This CDR3 reads CASSSDRNYGYTF. For the CDR3, the DNA is TGTGCCAGCAGTTCCGACAGAAACTATGGCTACACCTTC.

This clonotype was seen more than once but under ten times. V and J are TRBV25-1 and TRBJ2-1; D is perhaps TRBD1 (5 bases). Per germline, CDR1 MGHDK and CDR2 SYGVNS. The V end was cut by 1 base, the J end by 2 bases, with 9 bases between. CDR3 length: 15 residues. The CDR3 protein is CASSELARAYNEQFF. The CDR3 bases are TGTGCCAGCAGTGAATTGGCCAGGGCCTACAATGAGCAGTTCTTC.

This clonotype showed up many times. The chain has TRBV30 and TRBJ2-4; D gene ambiguous. Germline V gene sequence: CDR1 GTSNPN, CDR2 SVGIG (reference sequence). This CDR3 is built from 13 residues. V lost 3 bases and J lost 0, with 6 bases in between. CDR3 sequence reads: CAWRPVAKNIQYF. DNA of the CDR3: TGTGCCTGGAGGCCGGTAGCCAAAAACATTCAGTACTTC.

Remarks on this clonotype: One base away lies a much larger clone, so this may be a sequencing read error. This chain connects TRBV12-3 or TRBV12-4 to TRBJ2-1; 12 bases fit TRBD2. CDR3 size: 14 residues. Trimming cost V 8 bases and J 10 bases; bases outside gene matches: 9. The CDR3 nucleotides read TGTGCCAGCGTTTCTAGCGGGAGGGCGAGAGAGCAGTTCTTC. This encodes CASVSSGRAREQFF.

Only a few counts were recorded for this clonotype. The chain has TRBV11-2 and TRBJ2-3; 13 bases line up with TRBD2. In germline, CDR1 is SGHAT, CDR2 FQNNGV. The length of the CDR3 is 18 residues. V shed 2 bases and J 7 bases; nucleotides not matched to a gene: 12. The CDR3 nucleotides read TGTGCCAGCAGCTTAAAGGTCACTAGCGGGGGGGCCAGAAATACGCAGTATTTT. It codes for CASSLKVTSGGARNTQYF.

This clonotype has a handful of counts. This rearrangement joins TRBV27 to TRBJ2-7; tentatively, D is TRBD2 (6 bases). Germline CDR1 is MNHEY and CDR2 is SMNVEV (reference sequence). The CDR3 is 15 residues long. Between the trimmed V and J ends, which lost 2 bases and 6 bases, there was a span of 17 bases. CDR3 amino acids: CASSLKFFAGSEQYF. The CDR3 DNA sequence: TGTGCCAGCAGTTTAAAGTTTTTTGCGGGGTCCGAGCAGTACTTC.

The genes are TRBV6-2 or TRBV6-3 and TRBJ1-2; D call uncertain. The germline V gene has CDR1 MNHEY and CDR2 SVGEGT. V was clipped by 6 bases and J by 4 bases, with 12 bases between them. CDR3 length equals 13 residues. The CDR3 here is CASRESNFYGYTF. As DNA, the CDR3 is TGTGCCAGCAGAGAAAGCAACTTCTATGGCTACACCTTC.

The chain joins TRBV7-7 to TRBJ2-6; no reliable D call. The CDR3 is made up of 16 amino acids. Germline assignment: CDR1 SSHAT and CDR2 FNYEAQ (reference sequence). Trimming removed 5 bases at V and 4 bases at J, with 15 bases between. CDR3 loop: CASSPSLRTGANVLTF. CDR3 nucleotide sequence: TGTGCCAGCAGCCCCTCGCTCCGTACGGGGGCCAACGTCCTGACTTTC.